This TCR beta chain was sequenced during a study of T cells in Graves' hyperthyroidism and ophthalmopathy. Study-level points and caveats: Model-based prediction identified ophthalmopathy a median around 6.5 months prior to its onset. Most thyroid-expanded clonotypes above 0.001 were also found in blood.

The CDR3 loop spans 15 amino acids. Germline V lookup: CDR1 GTSNPN, CDR2 SVGIG (reference sequence). The V gene lost 0 bases and the J gene lost 1 base, with 13 bases spanning the gap. Template material for amplifying TCR beta CDR3 regions consisted of RNA transcripts. The HTBI primer set served for first-round RT-PCR of the TCR CDR3. TCRdb used MiXCR to reprocess the multiplex PCR reads, holding one entry per CDR3 protein. Altogether about 280,000 distinct CDR3 sequences are present, about 25% being singletons, with the ten largest covering 25% to 30%. Patients with uncontrolled infections, other autoimmune diseases, pregnancy or lactation were excluded. At first hyperthyroidism diagnosis, before any ophthalmopathy symptoms, the blood sample was collected. In its sample, this clonotype was seen many times. What it binds is not known.

This chain joins TRBV30 and TRBJ2-7, with D possibly being TRBD1 or TRBD2 (5 bases each). Sequenced sample: blood. The clonotype comes from a man between 35 and 55 years old with Graves' hyperthyroidism that later progressed to Graves' ophthalmopathy. CDR3 loop: CAWSVLGVPSYEQYF. The CDR3 nucleotides are TGTGCCTGGAGTGTACTAGGGGTCCCTTCCTACGAGCAGTACTTC. Full variable domain (rest looked up from reference TRBV30 and TRBJ2-7): SQTIHQWPATLVQPVGSPLSLECTVEGTSNPNLYWYRQAAGRGLQLLFYSVGIGQISSEVPQNLSASRPQDRQFILSSKKLLLSDSGFYLCAWSVLGVPSYEQYFGPGTRLTVT.